These T cell receptor beta chains were read from a single sample in a study of regulatory T cells in long-lasting Graves disease. TCRdb reanalysed the multiplex PCR reads using MiXCR and keeps one entry per CDR3 protein. The data show about 360,000 distinct CDR3 sequences, with 15% to 20% seen just once and 20% held by the top ten. These data also formed part of another study, on T cells in Graves' hyperthyroidism and ophthalmopathy.

The input for sequencing was peripheral blood mononuclear cells (PBMCs), taken at new diagnosis, from a patient treated with antithyroid drugs. These receptors were collected from a woman between 18 and 29 years old with Graves disease. Both conserved end residues are part of each CDR3. The order of the fields is J gene, clone size, D gene, CDR3 length, V gene, CDR3 protein, CDR3 DNA. D genes are given only for firm matches. A clone size is listed for some rows: how often the clone was seen (once, few, many), or a class if it is expanded.

J gene: TRBJ1-5; clone size: NA; D gene: NA; CDR3 length: 15; V gene: TRBV11-1; CDR3 protein: CASSLFGGAGQPQHF; CDR3 DNA: TGTGCCAGCAGCTTATTTGGGGGGGCGGGTCAGCCCCAGCATTTT
J gene: TRBJ1-5; clone size: many; D gene: NA; CDR3 length: 15; V gene: TRBV3-1; CDR3 protein: CASSQATYSNQPQHF; CDR3 DNA: TGTGCCAGCAGCCAAGCGACTTATAGCAATCAGCCCCAGCATTTT
J gene: TRBJ2-7; clone size: many; D gene: NA; CDR3 length: 16; V gene: TRBV10-3; CDR3 protein: CAISELSQDYSYEQYF; CDR3 DNA: TGTGCCATCAGTGAACTTTCCCAGGACTACTCCTACGAGCAGTACTTC
J gene: TRBJ1-5; clone size: few; D gene: TRBD1; CDR3 length: 16; V gene: TRBV3-1; CDR3 protein: CASSQDPGQGNQPQHF; CDR3 DNA: TGTGCCAGCAGCCAAGATCCGGGACAGGGGAATCAGCCCCAGCATTTT
J gene: TRBJ2-7; clone size: many; D gene: TRBD1; CDR3 length: 16; V gene: TRBV5-6; CDR3 protein: CASSLFMGTAKYEQYF; CDR3 DNA: TGTGCCAGCAGCTTGTTTATGGGGACAGCGAAATACGAGCAGTACTTC
J gene: TRBJ1-2; clone size: NA; D gene: NA; CDR3 length: 14; V gene: TRBV5-6; CDR3 protein: CASSPVGSSYGYTF; CDR3 DNA: TGTGCCAGCAGCCCGGTGGGGTCTAGCTATGGCTACACCTTC
J gene: TRBJ2-7; clone size: few; D gene: NA; CDR3 length: 14; V gene: TRBV5-6; CDR3 protein: CASSLAPDSYGQYF; CDR3 DNA: TGTGCCAGCAGCTTGGCCCCCGACTCCTACGGGCAGTACTTC
J gene: TRBJ1-1; clone size: many; D gene: TRBD1; CDR3 length: 16; V gene: TRBV3-1; CDR3 protein: CASSQNRGLVNTEAFF; CDR3 DNA: TGTGCCAGCAGCCAGAACAGGGGGCTAGTGAACACTGAAGCTTTCTTT
J gene: TRBJ2-3; clone size: many; D gene: TRBD2; CDR3 length: 16; V gene: TRBV7-9; CDR3 protein: CASSKAGTVSTDTQYF; CDR3 DNA: TGTGCCAGCAGCAAAGCGGGGACCGTTAGCACAGATACGCAGTATTTT
J gene: TRBJ2-7; clone size: few; D gene: TRBD1; CDR3 length: 15; V gene: TRBV6-1; CDR3 protein: CASSGGQGAVDEQYF; CDR3 DNA: TGTGCCAGCAGTGGGGGACAGGGGGCGGTCGACGAGCAGTACTTC
J gene: TRBJ2-2; clone size: many; D gene: TRBD2; CDR3 length: 17; V gene: TRBV18; CDR3 protein: CASSPPPSGGNTGELFF; CDR3 DNA: TGTGCCAGCTCACCACCGCCCAGCGGGGGGAACACCGGGGAGCTGTTTTTT
J gene: TRBJ2-1; clone size: NA; D gene: TRBD2; CDR3 length: 15; V gene: TRBV20-1; CDR3 protein: CSARESGRDYNEQFF; CDR3 DNA: TGCAGTGCTAGAGAGAGCGGGAGGGACTACAATGAGCAGTTCTTC
J gene: TRBJ1-2; clone size: many; D gene: NA; CDR3 length: 14; V gene: TRBV28; CDR3 protein: CASSWTVGRYGYTF; CDR3 DNA: TGTGCCAGCAGTTGGACAGTTGGACGATATGGCTACACCTTC
J gene: TRBJ2-4; clone size: NA; D gene: NA; CDR3 length: 13; V gene: TRBV6-1; CDR3 protein: CASRSGVRNIQYF; CDR3 DNA: TGTGCCAGCAGGTCGGGGGTTAGAAACATTCAGTACTTC
J gene: TRBJ2-7; clone size: many; D gene: TRBD1; CDR3 length: 12; V gene: TRBV6-1; CDR3 protein: CASSPTGREQYF; CDR3 DNA: TGTGCCAGCAGTCCGACAGGGCGCGAGCAGTACTTC
J gene: TRBJ2-5; clone size: many; D gene: TRBD1; CDR3 length: 15; V gene: TRBV24-1; CDR3 protein: CATSAPGGQGETQYF; CDR3 DNA: TGTGCCACCAGTGCCCCAGGTGGACAGGGGGAGACCCAGTACTTC
J gene: TRBJ1-1; clone size: few; D gene: NA; CDR3 length: 13; V gene: TRBV18; CDR3 protein: CASSPPDTLEAFF; CDR3 DNA: TGTGCCAGCTCACCACCGGATACCCTTGAAGCTTTCTTT
J gene: TRBJ1-5; clone size: few; D gene: TRBD1; CDR3 length: 15; V gene: TRBV28; CDR3 protein: CASSHRRGRGQPQHF; CDR3 DNA: TGTGCCAGCAGCCACCGCAGGGGGAGAGGTCAGCCCCAGCATTTT
J gene: TRBJ1-5; clone size: many; D gene: NA; CDR3 length: 12; V gene: TRBV28; CDR3 protein: CASGGVDQPQHF; CDR3 DNA: TGTGCCAGCGGTGGAGTGGATCAGCCCCAGCATTTT
J gene: TRBJ2-3; clone size: NA; D gene: TRBD2; CDR3 length: 20; V gene: TRBV27; CDR3 protein: CASSLGLAGGSLTRTDTQYF; CDR3 DNA: TGTGCCAGCAGCCTCGGACTAGCGGGGGGCTCACTTACCCGCACAGATACGCAGTATTTT
J gene: TRBJ2-7; clone size: NA; D gene: NA; CDR3 length: 11; V gene: TRBV29-1; CDR3 protein: CSHRNGYEQYF; CDR3 DNA: TGCAGCCATCGAAATGGGTACGAGCAGTACTTC
J gene: TRBJ2-1; clone size: many; D gene: TRBD2; CDR3 length: 15; V gene: TRBV13; CDR3 protein: CASSLHLAGYNEQFF; CDR3 DNA: TGTGCCAGCAGCCTCCATCTAGCGGGGTACAATGAGCAGTTCTTC
J gene: TRBJ2-7; clone size: NA; D gene: NA; CDR3 length: 14; V gene: TRBV20-1; CDR3 protein: CSASGIGSCYEQYF; CDR3 DNA: TGCAGTGCTAGCGGTATCGGGAGTTGCTACGAGCAGTACTTC
J gene: TRBJ2-7; clone size: NA; D gene: NA; CDR3 length: 11; V gene: TRBV12-3/TRBV12-4; CDR3 protein: CASSPGLEQYF; CDR3 DNA: TGTGCCAGCAGTCCAGGGCTCGAGCAGTACTTC
J gene: TRBJ2-1; clone size: many; D gene: TRBD2; CDR3 length: 14; V gene: TRBV11-1; CDR3 protein: CASSLAGIYNEQFF; CDR3 DNA: TGTGCCAGCAGTCTAGCGGGGATATACAATGAGCAGTTCTTC
J gene: TRBJ2-7; clone size: many; D gene: TRBD1; CDR3 length: 15; V gene: TRBV27; CDR3 protein: CAVGQRDRASDEQYF; CDR3 DNA: TGTGCCGTAGGCCAGAGGGACAGGGCTTCCGACGAGCAGTACTTC
J gene: TRBJ1-1; clone size: many; D gene: NA; CDR3 length: 12; V gene: TRBV3-1; CDR3 protein: CASTYGGNEAFF; CDR3 DNA: TGTGCCAGCACCTACGGGGGGAATGAAGCTTTCTTT
J gene: TRBJ2-7; clone size: many; D gene: NA; CDR3 length: 13; V gene: TRBV5-1; CDR3 protein: CASSLAQGYEQYF; CDR3 DNA: TGCGCCAGCAGCTTGGCGCAGGGGTACGAGCAGTACTTC
J gene: TRBJ2-1; clone size: many; D gene: TRBD2; CDR3 length: 15; V gene: TRBV11-3; CDR3 protein: CASSFGRGGLSEQFF; CDR3 DNA: TGTGCCAGCAGCTTTGGGCGGGGGGGCTTGAGTGAGCAGTTCTTC
J gene: TRBJ1-2; clone size: NA; D gene: NA; CDR3 length: 13; V gene: TRBV12-3/TRBV12-4; CDR3 protein: CASSYQNNYGYTF; CDR3 DNA: TGTGCCAGCAGTTACCAGAACAACTATGGCTACACCTTC
J gene: TRBJ1-3; clone size: few; D gene: NA; CDR3 length: 15; V gene: TRBV3-1; CDR3 protein: CASSHSADSGNTIYF; CDR3 DNA: TGTGCCAGCAGCCATTCGGCAGACTCTGGAAACACCATATATTTT
J gene: TRBJ2-2; clone size: many; D gene: NA; CDR3 length: 14; V gene: TRBV24-1; CDR3 protein: CATSDSDYTGELFF; CDR3 DNA: TGTGCCACCAGTGATTCCGATTACACCGGGGAGCTGTTTTTT
J gene: TRBJ1-5; clone size: many; D gene: NA; CDR3 length: 15; V gene: TRBV10-3; CDR3 protein: CAISRTEDSNQPQHF; CDR3 DNA: TGTGCCATCAGTAGGACAGAGGATAGCAATCAGCCCCAGCATTTT
J gene: TRBJ2-6; clone size: NA; D gene: NA; CDR3 length: 20; V gene: TRBV19; CDR3 protein: CASSIVAGEDGSSGANVLTF; CDR3 DNA: TGTGCCAGTAGTATAGTGGCAGGAGAGGACGGTAGCTCTGGGGCCAACGTCCTGACTTTC
J gene: TRBJ2-1; clone size: many; D gene: TRBD2; CDR3 length: 16; V gene: TRBV11-2; CDR3 protein: CASSLSISGAINEQFF; CDR3 DNA: TGTGCCAGCAGCTTAAGCATTAGCGGGGCGATCAATGAGCAGTTCTTC
J gene: TRBJ2-1; clone size: NA; D gene: TRBD2; CDR3 length: 17; V gene: TRBV20-1; CDR3 protein: CSAENRPGLAGDNEQFF; CDR3 DNA: TGCAGTGCCGAGAACCGACCGGGACTAGCGGGAGACAATGAGCAGTTCTTC
J gene: TRBJ2-2; clone size: NA; D gene: NA; CDR3 length: 14; V gene: TRBV4-1; CDR3 protein: CASSQGYGTGELFF; CDR3 DNA: TGCGCCAGCAGCCAAGGCTACGGCACCGGGGAGCTGTTTTTT
J gene: TRBJ2-2; clone size: many; D gene: NA; CDR3 length: 12; V gene: TRBV7-2; CDR3 protein: CASSATRGELFF; CDR3 DNA: TGTGCCAGCAGCGCCACTAGAGGGGAGCTGTTTTTT
J gene: TRBJ2-7; clone size: many; D gene: NA; CDR3 length: 16; V gene: TRBV2; CDR3 protein: CASSADPILLSYEQYF; CDR3 DNA: TGTGCCAGCAGTGCGGACCCTATCCTGCTTTCCTACGAGCAGTACTTC